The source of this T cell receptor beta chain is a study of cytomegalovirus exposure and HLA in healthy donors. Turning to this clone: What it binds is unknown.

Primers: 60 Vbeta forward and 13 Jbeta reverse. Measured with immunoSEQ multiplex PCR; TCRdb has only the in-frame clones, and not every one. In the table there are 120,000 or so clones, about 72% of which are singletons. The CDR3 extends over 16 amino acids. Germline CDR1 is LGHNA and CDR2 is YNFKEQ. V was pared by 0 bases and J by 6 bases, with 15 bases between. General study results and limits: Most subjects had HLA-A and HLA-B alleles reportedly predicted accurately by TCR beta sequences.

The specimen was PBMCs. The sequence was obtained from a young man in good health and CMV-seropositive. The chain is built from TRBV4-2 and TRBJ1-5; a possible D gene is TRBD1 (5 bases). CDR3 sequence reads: CASSQDLQGGGQPQHF. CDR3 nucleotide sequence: TGTGCCAGCAGCCAAGATTTGCAGGGCGGGGGTCAGCCCCAGCATTTT.